The T cell receptor beta chain under discussion was sequenced for a study of regulatory T cells in long-lasting Graves disease. Time point denoted: persistent/refractory GD, antithyroid drugs over 5 years with positive TRAb. PBMC RNA was the source of the TCR library. The CDR3 contains 14 residues. J was trimmed by 10 bases and V by 8 bases; bases with no gene match: 13. This clonotype was counted only a few times. The antigen is unknown. Study-wide results and limits: TRBV28, TRBJ1-2 and TRBJ2-5 were segments that persistent disease favored.

Relying on iRepertoire HTBI primers and Arm-PCR of CDR3 regions, the team built TCR beta libraries. Original analysis: Looking across samples, the authors found approximately 60 TRBV and 14 TRBJ segments. In TCRdb, the multiplex PCR reads were re-called with MiXCR into one record per CDR3 protein. TCRdb, rather than the study authors, made the V and J calls. The data contain about 470,000 distinct CDR3 sequences, 20% to 25% of them seen just once; the ten biggest clones take up roughly 7.7%. J is TRBJ2-4 and V is TRBV12-3 or TRBV12-4, with 8 bases fitting TRBD2. The material was peripheral blood mononuclear cells (PBMCs), obtained when the disease was refractory, from a patient treated with antithyroid drugs. This receptor was taken from a female donor with Graves disease. The CDR3 loop reads CASSSPSGGQIQYF. For the CDR3, the DNA is TGTGCCAGCTCGAGCCCCAGCGGGGGACAAATTCAGTACTTC.